Listed below are T cell receptor beta chains from one sample, sequenced in a study of identical twins. TCRdb analysed the 5' RACE reads with MiXCR anew, one entry per CDR3 protein. The table has 1.5 million to 2 million distinct CDR3 sequences, around 29% seen once; the top ten hold about 0.25%. The sample taken for sequencing was cord blood. The receptor set was obtained from a newborn girl in good health. Both conserved end residues are part of each CDR3. The order of the fields is V gene, D gene, clone size, J gene, CDR3 protein, CDR3 DNA. A D gene is named only where the DNA matches it firmly. A row's size may be missing; if present it is once, few, many or a size class.

V: TRBV3-1; D: TRBD2; size: NA; J: TRBJ2-5; CDR3: CASSRGLAGKETQYF; DNA: TGTGCCAGCAGCCGCGGACTAGCGGGAAAAGAGACCCAGTACTTC
V: TRBV20-1; D: TRBD2; size: few; J: TRBJ2-1; CDR3: CSAISSGRGDEQFF; DNA: TGCAGTGCTATATCTAGCGGGAGGGGGGATGAGCAGTTCTTC
V: TRBV3-1; D: NA; size: NA; J: TRBJ1-2; CDR3: CASSQWQGLGYTF; DNA: TGTGCCAGCAGCCAATGGCAGGGGCTTGGCTACACCTTC
V: TRBV11-2; D: TRBD2; size: few; J: TRBJ2-4; CDR3: CASSLEWGGKNIQYF; DNA: TGTGCCAGCAGCTTAGAATGGGGGGGGAAAAACATTCAGTACTTC
V: TRBV7-9; D: NA; size: NA; J: TRBJ1-2; CDR3: CASSLEVWGYTF; DNA: TGTGCCAGCAGCTTAGAAGTGTGGGGCTACACCTTC
V: TRBV29-1; D: TRBD1; size: few; J: TRBJ1-2; CDR3: CSGLSGTGTNYGYTF; DNA: TGCAGCGGTCTTTCCGGGACAGGAACAAACTATGGCTACACCTTC
V: TRBV4-2; D: NA; size: NA; J: TRBJ2-5; CDR3: CASSPKVPRDGETQYF; DNA: TGTGCCAGCAGCCCCAAGGTCCCCAGGGATGGGGAGACCCAGTACTTC
V: TRBV5-1; D: NA; size: NA; J: TRBJ2-3; CDR3: CASSPSVAGTDTQYF; DNA: TGCGCCAGCAGCCCGTCCGTGGCGGGCACAGATACGCAGTATTTT
V: TRBV5-1; D: TRBD1; size: NA; J: TRBJ1-5; CDR3: CASSTGGEQPQHF; DNA: TGCGCCAGCAGCACAGGGGGCGAGCAGCCCCAGCATTTT
V: TRBV28; D: NA; size: NA; J: TRBJ1-5; CDR3: CASSKITGWEEPQHF; DNA: TGTGCCAGCAGCAAAATTACAGGGTGGGAGGAGCCCCAGCATTTT
V: TRBV6-2/TRBV6-3; D: TRBD2; size: few; J: TRBJ2-1; CDR3: CASSDASGGHYNEQFF; DNA: TGTGCCAGCAGTGACGCTAGCGGGGGGCACTACAATGAGCAGTTCTTC
V: TRBV12-3/TRBV12-4; D: NA; size: NA; J: TRBJ1-1; CDR3: CASSLAQGGTEAFF; DNA: TGTGCCAGCAGTTTAGCGCAGGGCGGAACTGAAGCTTTCTTT
V: TRBV12-3/TRBV12-4; D: NA; size: NA; J: TRBJ1-2; CDR3: CASREMGLAYTF; DNA: TGTGCCAGCAGAGAAATGGGACTCGCCTACACCTTC
V: TRBV2; D: NA; size: NA; J: TRBJ2-6; CDR3: CASGQQGAGANVLTF; DNA: TGTGCCAGCGGGCAGCAGGGAGCTGGGGCCAACGTCCTGACTTTC
V: TRBV20-1; D: NA; size: few; J: TRBJ1-2; CDR3: CSAWAVIGYTF; DNA: TGCAGTGCTTGGGCAGTAATTGGCTACACCTTC
V: TRBV27; D: TRBD1; size: NA; J: TRBJ1-6; CDR3: CASTFGQGNSPLHF; DNA: TGTGCCAGCACCTTCGGACAGGGGAATTCACCCCTCCACTTT
V: TRBV5-5; D: NA; size: NA; J: TRBJ1-5; CDR3: CASSLTEWGPQHF; DNA: TGTGCCAGCAGTTTGACGGAATGGGGGCCCCAGCATTTT
V: TRBV12-3/TRBV12-4; D: TRBD1; size: many; J: TRBJ2-7; CDR3: CASLGQGGYEQYF; DNA: TGTGCCAGCCTGGGACAGGGTGGCTACGAGCAGTACTTC
V: TRBV4-1; D: TRBD1; size: few; J: TRBJ2-1; CDR3: CASSQVGQVLYSYNEQFF; DNA: TGCGCCAGCAGCCAAGTAGGACAGGTCCTTTACTCCTACAATGAGCAGTTCTTC
V: TRBV14; D: TRBD2; size: NA; J: TRBJ2-7; CDR3: CASSQVVAGGQYEQYF; DNA: TGTGCCAGCAGCCAAGTAGTGGCGGGAGGCCAGTACGAGCAGTACTTC
V: TRBV5-6; D: NA; size: NA; J: TRBJ2-7; CDR3: CASSLRSYHLVPEQYF; DNA: TGTGCCAGCAGCTTGCGAAGTTACCACCTTGTCCCCGAGCAGTACTTC
V: TRBV27; D: TRBD2; size: few; J: TRBJ2-1; CDR3: CASSLSGGVAPRNEQFF; DNA: TGTGCCAGCAGTTTATCGGGGGGGGTAGCTCCCCGCAATGAGCAGTTCTTC
V: TRBV7-9; D: NA; size: NA; J: TRBJ1-1; CDR3: CASSPQALNTEAFF; DNA: TGTGCCAGCAGCCCTCAGGCCCTCAACACTGAAGCTTTCTTT